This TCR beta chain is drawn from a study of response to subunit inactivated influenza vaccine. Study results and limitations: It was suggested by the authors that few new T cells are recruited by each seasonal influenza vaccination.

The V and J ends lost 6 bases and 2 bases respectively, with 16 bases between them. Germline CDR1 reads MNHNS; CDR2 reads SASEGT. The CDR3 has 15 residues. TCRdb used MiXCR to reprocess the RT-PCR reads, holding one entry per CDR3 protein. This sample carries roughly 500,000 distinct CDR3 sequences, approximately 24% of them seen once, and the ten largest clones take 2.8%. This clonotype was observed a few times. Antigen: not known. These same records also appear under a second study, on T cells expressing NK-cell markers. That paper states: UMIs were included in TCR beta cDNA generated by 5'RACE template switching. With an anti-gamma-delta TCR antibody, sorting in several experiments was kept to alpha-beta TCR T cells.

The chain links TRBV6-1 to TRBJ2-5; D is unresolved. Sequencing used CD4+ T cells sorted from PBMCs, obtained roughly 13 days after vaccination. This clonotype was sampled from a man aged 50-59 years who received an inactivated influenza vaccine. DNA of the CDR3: TGTGCCAGCAGCAGCGCTGTCGGCCGTCAAGAGACCCAGTACTTC. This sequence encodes CASSSAVGRQETQYF.